The 4 T cell receptor beta chains in this list originate from one sample, sequenced in a study of T-cell reconstitution after alpha-beta-depleted transplantation in children. The TCRbeta library was prepared with unique molecular identifiers. TCRdb called the PCR reads again in MiXCR, with one record for every CDR3 protein. Of approximately 590,000 distinct CDR3 sequences listed, about 10% are singletons. Sequences were derived from PBMCs from the stem cell graft donor, sampled from the stem cell graft. The source of these receptors is a human donor who donated a stem cell graft to a child with acute myeloid leukemia.

This chain links TRBV12-3 or TRBV12-4 with TRBJ2-3, with D unresolved. V lost 8 bases and J 0 bases, leaving 15 bases between the germline ends. The CDR3 extends over 15 amino acids. The CDR3 DNA reads TGTGCCAGCGGCTCCCCGGCACATAGCACAGATACGCAGTATTTT. It yields the protein CASGSPAHSTDTQYF.

This clonotype has more than one count but fewer than ten. The V and J genes are TRBV5-6 and TRBJ2-5; the D is unclear. V was cut by 4 bases and J by 2 bases, with 15 bases left in between. Germline assignment: CDR1 SGHDT and CDR2 YYEEEE. This CDR3 has 15 residues. In nucleotides, the CDR3 is TGTGCCAGCAGCCCCCGGCTTGTGTGGCAAGAGACCCAGTACTTC. Residues: CASSPRLVWQETQYF.

The V and J genes are TRBV12-3 or TRBV12-4 and TRBJ2-3; TRBD2 matches 10 bases. J was trimmed by 6 bases and V by 5 bases; bases with no gene match: 2. The CDR3 contains 13 residues. The CDR3 region has the DNA TGTGCCAGCAGTACAGCGGGAGGGGATACGCAGTATTTT. Encoded protein: CASSTAGGDTQYF.

The chain recombines TRBV12-3 or TRBV12-4 with TRBJ1-1, with 8 bases lining up with TRBD1. Germline trimming cut 4 bases from V and 5 bases from J; bases unmatched to any gene: 0. The CDR3 is 12 amino acids. The CDR3 DNA reads as TGTGCCAGCAGTTGGGACAGGACTGAAGCTTTCTTT. Amino acids: CASSWDRTEAFF.